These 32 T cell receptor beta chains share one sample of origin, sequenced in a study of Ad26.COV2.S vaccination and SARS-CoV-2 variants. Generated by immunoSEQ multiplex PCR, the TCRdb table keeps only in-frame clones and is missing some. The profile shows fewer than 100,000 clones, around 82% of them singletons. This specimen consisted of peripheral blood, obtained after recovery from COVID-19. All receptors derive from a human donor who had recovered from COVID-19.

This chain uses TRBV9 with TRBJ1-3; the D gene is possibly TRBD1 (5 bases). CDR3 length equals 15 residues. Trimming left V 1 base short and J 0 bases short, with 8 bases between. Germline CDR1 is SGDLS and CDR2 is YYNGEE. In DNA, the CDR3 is TGTGCCAGCAGCGTACAGGGCCACTCTGGAAACACCATATATTTT. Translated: CASSVQGHSGNTIYF.

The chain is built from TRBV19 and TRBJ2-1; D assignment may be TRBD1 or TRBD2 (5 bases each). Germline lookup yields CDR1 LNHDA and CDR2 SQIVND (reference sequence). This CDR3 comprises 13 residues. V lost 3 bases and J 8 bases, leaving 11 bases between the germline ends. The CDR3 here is CASSMWGWDEQFF. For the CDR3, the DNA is TGTGCCAGTAGTATGTGGGGGTGGGATGAGCAGTTCTTC.

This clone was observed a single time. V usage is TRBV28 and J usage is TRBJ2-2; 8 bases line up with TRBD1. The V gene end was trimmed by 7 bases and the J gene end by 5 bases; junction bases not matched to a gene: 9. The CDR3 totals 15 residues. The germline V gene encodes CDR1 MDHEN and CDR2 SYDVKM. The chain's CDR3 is CASTTLRGRTGELFF. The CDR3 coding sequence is TGTGCCAGCACCACCCTCAGGGGGCGAACCGGGGAGCTGTTTTTT.

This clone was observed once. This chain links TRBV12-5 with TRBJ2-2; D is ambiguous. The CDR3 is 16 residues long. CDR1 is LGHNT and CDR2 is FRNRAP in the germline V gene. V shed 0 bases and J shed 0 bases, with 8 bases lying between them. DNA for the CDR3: TGTGCTAGTGGTTTGGTAATCCGGCCGAACACCGGGGAGCTGTTTTTT. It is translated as CASGLVIRPNTGELFF.

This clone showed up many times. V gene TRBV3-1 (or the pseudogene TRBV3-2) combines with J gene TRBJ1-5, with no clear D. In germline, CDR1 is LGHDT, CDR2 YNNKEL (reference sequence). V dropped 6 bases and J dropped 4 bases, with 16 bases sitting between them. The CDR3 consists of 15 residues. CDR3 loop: CASSSSGRGNQPQHF. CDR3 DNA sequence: TGTGCCAGCAGTTCGTCAGGACGAGGGAATCAGCCCCAGCATTTT.

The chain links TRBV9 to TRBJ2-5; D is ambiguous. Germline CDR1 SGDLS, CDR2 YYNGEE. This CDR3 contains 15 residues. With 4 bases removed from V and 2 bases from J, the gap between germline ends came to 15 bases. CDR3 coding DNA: TGTGCCAGCAGCCTAAGGGCGTCGTGGCAAGAGACCCAGTACTTC. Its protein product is CASSLRASWQETQYF.

The CDR3 region is CASSLVSGNTGELFF. The CDR3 DNA is TGCGCCAGCAGCTTGGTAAGCGGGAACACCGGGGAGCTGTTTTTT. The chain uses TRBV5-1 and TRBJ2-2; tentatively, D is TRBD2 (5 bases). The germline V and J ends were trimmed by 0 bases and 1 base, with 7 bases remaining between them. This CDR3 contains 15 residues. Germline V gives CDR1 SGHRS, CDR2 YFSETQ. The full variable domain, its missing parts supplied by reference TRBV5-1 and TRBJ2-2, is KAGVTQTPRYLIKTRGQQVTLSCSPISGHRSVSWYQQTPGQGLQFLFEYFSETQRNKGNFPGRFSGRQFSNSRSEMNVSTLELGDSALYLCASSLVSGNTGELFFGEGSRLTVL.

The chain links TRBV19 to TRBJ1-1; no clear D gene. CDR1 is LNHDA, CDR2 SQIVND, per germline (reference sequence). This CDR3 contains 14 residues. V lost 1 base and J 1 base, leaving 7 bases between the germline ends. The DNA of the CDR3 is TGTGCCAGTAGTATAGTAGGCGGGAACACTGAAGCTTTCTTT. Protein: CASSIVGGNTEAFF.

The CDR3: CASSAYTAPGANVLTF. The DNA of the CDR3 is TGTGCCAGCAGCGCTTACACTGCGCCTGGGGCCAACGTCCTGACTTTC. The genes are TRBV5-5 and TRBJ2-6; D is undetermined. V lost 4 bases, J lost 2 bases, and 13 bases lay in between. This CDR3 comprises 16 residues. CDR1 is SGHKS, CDR2 YYEKEE, per germline (reference sequence).

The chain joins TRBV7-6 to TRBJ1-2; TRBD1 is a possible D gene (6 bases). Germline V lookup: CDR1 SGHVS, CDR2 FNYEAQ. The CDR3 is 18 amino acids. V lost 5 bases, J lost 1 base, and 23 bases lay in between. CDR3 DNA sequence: TGTGCCAGCAGCCCTGAGGTGACAGGAGAAAGGGTTAACTATGGCTACACCTTC. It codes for CASSPEVTGERVNYGYTF.

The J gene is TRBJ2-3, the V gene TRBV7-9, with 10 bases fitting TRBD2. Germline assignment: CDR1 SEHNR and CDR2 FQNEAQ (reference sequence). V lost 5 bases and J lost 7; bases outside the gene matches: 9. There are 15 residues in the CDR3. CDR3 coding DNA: TGTGCCAGCAGCAGACTAGCGGGTGGGGTAAATACGCAGTATTTT. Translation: CASSRLAGGVNTQYF. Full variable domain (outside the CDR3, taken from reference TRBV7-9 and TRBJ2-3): DTGVSQNPRHKITKRGQNVTFRCDPISEHNRLYWYRQTLGQGPEFLTYFQNEAQLEKSRLLSDRFSAERPKGSFSTLEIQRTEQGDSAMYLCASSRLAGGVNTQYFGPGTRLTVL.

The CDR3 region is CASSPNSLYQPQHF. The DNA for the CDR3 is TGTGCCAGTAGTCCGAACAGCCTCTATCAGCCCCAGCATTTT. This rearrangement joins TRBV19 to TRBJ1-5; unclear D gene. Germline assignment: CDR1 LNHDA and CDR2 SQIVND (reference sequence). This CDR3 contains 14 residues. V was trimmed by 5 bases and J by 5 bases, leaving 13 bases between them.

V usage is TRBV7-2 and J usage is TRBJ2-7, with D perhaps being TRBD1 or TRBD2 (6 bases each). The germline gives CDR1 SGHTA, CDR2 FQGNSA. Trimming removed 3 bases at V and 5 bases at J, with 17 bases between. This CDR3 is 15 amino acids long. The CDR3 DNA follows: TGTGCCAGCAGCTTGTCGGGGGCCATCGACCACGAGCAGTACTTC. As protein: CASSLSGAIDHEQYF.

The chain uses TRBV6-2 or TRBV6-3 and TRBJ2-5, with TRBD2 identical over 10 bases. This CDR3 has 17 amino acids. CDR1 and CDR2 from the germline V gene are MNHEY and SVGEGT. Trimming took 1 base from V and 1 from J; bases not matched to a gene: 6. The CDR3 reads CASSYLEGLAVQETQYF. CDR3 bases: TGTGCCAGCAGTTACTTGGAAGGACTAGCGGTCCAAGAGACCCAGTACTTC.

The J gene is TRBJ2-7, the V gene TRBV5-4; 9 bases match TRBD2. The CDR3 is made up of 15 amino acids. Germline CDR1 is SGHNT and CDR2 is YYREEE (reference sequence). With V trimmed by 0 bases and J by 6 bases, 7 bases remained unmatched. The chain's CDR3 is CASSLGTSASSEQYF. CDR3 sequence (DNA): TGTGCCAGCAGCTTGGGGACTAGCGCGTCCAGCGAGCAGTACTTC.

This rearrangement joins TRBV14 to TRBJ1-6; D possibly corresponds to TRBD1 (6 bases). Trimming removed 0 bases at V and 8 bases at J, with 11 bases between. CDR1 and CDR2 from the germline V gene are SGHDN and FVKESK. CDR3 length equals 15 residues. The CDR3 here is CASSQDRGEYSPLHF. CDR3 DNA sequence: TGTGCCAGCAGCCAAGATAGGGGGGAGTATTCACCCCTCCACTTT.

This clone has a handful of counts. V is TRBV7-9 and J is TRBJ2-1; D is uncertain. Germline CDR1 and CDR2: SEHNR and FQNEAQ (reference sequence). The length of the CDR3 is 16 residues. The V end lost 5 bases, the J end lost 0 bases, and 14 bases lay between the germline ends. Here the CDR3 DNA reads TGTGCCAGCAGCCCCCGGCCTTCGAGCTCCTACAATGAGCAGTTCTTC. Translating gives CASSPRPSSSYNEQFF.

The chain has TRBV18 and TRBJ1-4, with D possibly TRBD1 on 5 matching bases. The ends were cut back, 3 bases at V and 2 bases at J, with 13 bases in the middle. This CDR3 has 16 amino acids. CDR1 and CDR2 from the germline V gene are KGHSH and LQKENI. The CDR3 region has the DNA TGTGCCAGCTCACCTTCTTCGACAGCTACTAATGAAAAACTGTTTTTT. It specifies CASSPSSTATNEKLFF.

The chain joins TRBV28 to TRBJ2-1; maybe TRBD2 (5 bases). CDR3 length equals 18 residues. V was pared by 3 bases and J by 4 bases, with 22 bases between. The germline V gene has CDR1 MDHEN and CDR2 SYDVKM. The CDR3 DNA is TGTGCCAGCAGTTTGAAATCGGGGTGGCGTTCGGGTTACAATGAGCAGTTCTTC. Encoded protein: CASSLKSGWRSGYNEQFF.

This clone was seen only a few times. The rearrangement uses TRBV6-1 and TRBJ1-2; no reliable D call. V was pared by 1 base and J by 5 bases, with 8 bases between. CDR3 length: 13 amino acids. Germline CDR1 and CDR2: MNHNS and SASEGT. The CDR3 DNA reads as TGTGCCAGCAGTGAAGAGGCGGGGTATGGCTACACCTTC. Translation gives CASSEEAGYGYTF.

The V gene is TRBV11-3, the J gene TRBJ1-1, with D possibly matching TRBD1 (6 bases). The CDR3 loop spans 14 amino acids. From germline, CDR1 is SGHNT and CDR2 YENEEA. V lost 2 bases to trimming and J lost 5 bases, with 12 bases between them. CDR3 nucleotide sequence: TGTGCCAGCAGCTTACTCAGGGGAAGAACTGAAGCTTTCTTT. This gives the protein CASSLLRGRTEAFF.

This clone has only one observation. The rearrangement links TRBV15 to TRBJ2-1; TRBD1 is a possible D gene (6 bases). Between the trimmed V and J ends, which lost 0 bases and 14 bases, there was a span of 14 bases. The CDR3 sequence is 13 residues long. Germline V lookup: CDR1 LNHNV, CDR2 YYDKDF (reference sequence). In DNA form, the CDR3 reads TGTGCCACCAGCAGAGATCGCGTTAGGGGGAAGTTCTTC. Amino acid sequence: CATSRDRVRGKFF.

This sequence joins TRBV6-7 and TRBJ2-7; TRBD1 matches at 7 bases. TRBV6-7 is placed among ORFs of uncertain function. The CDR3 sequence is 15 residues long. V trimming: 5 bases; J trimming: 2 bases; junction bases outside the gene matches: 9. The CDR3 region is CASSISRGLAYEQYF. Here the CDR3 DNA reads TGTGCCAGCAGTATCTCTAGGGGGCTTGCCTACGAGCAGTACTTC.

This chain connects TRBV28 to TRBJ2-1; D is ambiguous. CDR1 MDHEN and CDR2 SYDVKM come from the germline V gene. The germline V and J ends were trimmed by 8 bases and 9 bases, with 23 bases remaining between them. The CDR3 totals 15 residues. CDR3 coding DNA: TGTGCCAGCCGACCCCTCCTCCTAGGGAATGGTGAGCAGTTCTTC. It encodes CASRPLLLGNGEQFF.

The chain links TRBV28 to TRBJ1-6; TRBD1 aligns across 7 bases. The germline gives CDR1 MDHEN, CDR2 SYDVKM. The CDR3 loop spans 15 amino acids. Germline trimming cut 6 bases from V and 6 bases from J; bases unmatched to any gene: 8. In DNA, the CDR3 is TGTGCCAGCAGAAACACAGGGGTTTCTAATTCACCCCTCCACTTT. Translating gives CASRNTGVSNSPLHF.

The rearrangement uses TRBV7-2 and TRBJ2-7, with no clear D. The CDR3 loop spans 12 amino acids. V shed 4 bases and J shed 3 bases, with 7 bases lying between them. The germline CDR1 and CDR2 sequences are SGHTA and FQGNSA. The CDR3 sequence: CASSSYIYEQYF. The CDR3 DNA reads TGTGCCAGCAGCTCTTATATCTACGAGCAGTACTTC.

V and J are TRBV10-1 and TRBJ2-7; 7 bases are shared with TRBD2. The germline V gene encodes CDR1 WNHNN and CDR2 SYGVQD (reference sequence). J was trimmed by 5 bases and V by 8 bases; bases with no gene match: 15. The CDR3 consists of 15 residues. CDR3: CASQSREGRAHEQYF. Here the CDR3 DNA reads TGCGCCAGCCAGTCCAGAGAAGGGAGGGCCCACGAGCAGTACTTC.

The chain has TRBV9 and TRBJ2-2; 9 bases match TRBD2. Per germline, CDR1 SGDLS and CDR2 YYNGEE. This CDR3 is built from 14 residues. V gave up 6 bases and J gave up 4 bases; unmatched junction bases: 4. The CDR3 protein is CASTAGGGTGELFF. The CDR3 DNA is TGTGCCAGCACAGCGGGAGGTGGCACCGGGGAGCTGTTTTTT.

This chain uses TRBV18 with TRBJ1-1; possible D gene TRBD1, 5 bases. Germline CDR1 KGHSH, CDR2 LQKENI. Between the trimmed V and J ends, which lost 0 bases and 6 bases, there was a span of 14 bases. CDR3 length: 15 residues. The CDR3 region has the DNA TGTGCCAGCTCACCACCAACCCCAGGGTTCGCTGAAGCTTTCTTT. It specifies CASSPPTPGFAEAFF.

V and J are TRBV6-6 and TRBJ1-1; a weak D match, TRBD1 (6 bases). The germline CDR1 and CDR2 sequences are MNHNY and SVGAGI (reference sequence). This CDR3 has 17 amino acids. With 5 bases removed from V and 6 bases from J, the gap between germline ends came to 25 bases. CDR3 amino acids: CASSQAQGTFLFPEAFF. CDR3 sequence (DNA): TGTGCCAGCAGTCAGGCCCAGGGGACGTTCCTTTTTCCTGAAGCTTTCTTT.

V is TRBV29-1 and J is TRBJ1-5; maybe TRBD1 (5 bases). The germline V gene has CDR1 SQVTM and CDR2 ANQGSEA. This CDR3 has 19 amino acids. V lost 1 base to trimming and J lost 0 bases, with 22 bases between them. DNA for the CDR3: TGCAGCGTTGAAGCGGGGCAGGGAGGGCCGGGTTATAGCAATCAGCCCCAGCATTTT. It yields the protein CSVEAGQGGPGYSNQPQHF.

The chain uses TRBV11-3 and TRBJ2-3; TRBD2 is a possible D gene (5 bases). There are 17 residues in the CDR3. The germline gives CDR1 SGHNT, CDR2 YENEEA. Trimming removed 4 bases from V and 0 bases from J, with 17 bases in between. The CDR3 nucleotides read TGTGCCAGCAGCTCGCGGGCGACCGGTTCTAGCACAGATACGCAGTATTTT. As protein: CASSSRATGSSTDTQYF.